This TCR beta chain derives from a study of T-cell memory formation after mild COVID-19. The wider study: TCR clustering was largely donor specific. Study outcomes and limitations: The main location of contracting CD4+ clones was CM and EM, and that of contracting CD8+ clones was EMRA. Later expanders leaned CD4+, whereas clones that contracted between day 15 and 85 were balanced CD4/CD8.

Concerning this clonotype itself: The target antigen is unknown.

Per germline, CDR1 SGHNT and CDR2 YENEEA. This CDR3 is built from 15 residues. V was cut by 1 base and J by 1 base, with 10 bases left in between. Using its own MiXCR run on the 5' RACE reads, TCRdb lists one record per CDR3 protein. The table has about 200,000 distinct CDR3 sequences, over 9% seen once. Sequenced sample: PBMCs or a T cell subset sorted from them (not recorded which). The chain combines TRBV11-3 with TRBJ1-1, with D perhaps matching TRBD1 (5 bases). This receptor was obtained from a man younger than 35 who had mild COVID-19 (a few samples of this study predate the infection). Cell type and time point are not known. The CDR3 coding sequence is TGTGCCAGCAGCTTAGGAGGCGGGGGGAACACTGAAGCTTTCTTT. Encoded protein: CASSLGGGGNTEAFF.